This TCR beta chain was observed in a study of shared clonotypes between healthy human individuals. Deep-level running was used for the assay. Sorted-subset replicate PCRs used about 200 ng DNA, some 31,000 T cell genomes. The method was immunoSEQ multiplex PCR; TCRdb's version includes in-frame clones alone and lacks a portion of them. The repertoire holds about 2.1 million clones, with 90% to 95% as singletons. It was CD45RO-negative cells, positively selected for CCR7, that made up naive CD8 cells, with terminally differentiated effector memory CD45RA+ cells excluded. The CDR3 runs to 15 residues. V shed 6 bases, J shed 5 bases, and the junction held 12 bases outside the gene matches. The germline CDR1 and CDR2 sequences are SGDLS and YYNGEE.

The specimen sequenced was naive CD8+ T cells from PBMCs. The sequence was collected from a man between 18 and 35 years old in good health. Some clones in this sample may be carry-over from other donors' samples. V is TRBV9 and J is TRBJ2-3; TRBD1 matches 7 bases. The CDR3 spells CASTLSDRPGDTQYF. The CDR3, as DNA: TGTGCCAGCACCCTTTCGGACAGGCCGGGAGATACGCAGTATTTT. Filled out from reference TRBV9 and TRBJ2-3, the complete variable domain reads DSGVTQTPKHLITATGQRVTLRCSPRSGDLSVYWYQQSLDQGLQFLIQYYNGEERAKGNILERFSAQQFPDLHSELNLSSLELGDSALYFCASTLSDRPGDTQYFGPGTRLTVL.